The 25 T cell receptor beta chains given below trace back to one sample, sequenced in a study of technical replicates of blood from a few donors. The assay was immunoSEQ multiplex PCR, and TCRdb's table has in-frame clones only and misses some. The sample lists about 85,000 clones; approximately 94% were seen once. The sample was T cells isolated from PBMCs. These receptors all stem from a human donor in good health.

The chain uses TRBV7-8 and TRBJ1-2; D call uncertain. The germline V gene has CDR1 SGHVS and CDR2 FQNEAQ. The CDR3 is 16 amino acids. The V end lost 5 bases, the J end lost 0 bases, and 16 bases lay between the germline ends. This CDR3 reads CASSPHPSPANYGYTF. The DNA of the CDR3 is TGTGCCAGCAGCCCTCACCCCTCACCAGCTAACTATGGCTACACCTTC. Full variable domain (remainder filled in from reference TRBV7-8 and TRBJ1-2): GAGVSQSPRYKVAKRGQDVALRCDPISGHVSLFWYQQALGQGPEFLTYFQNEAQLDKSGLPSDRFFAERPEGSVSTLKIQRTQQEDSAVYLCASSPHPSPANYGYTFGSGTRLTVV.

V and J are TRBV7-9 and TRBJ2-3; perhaps TRBD2 as D (5 bases). Germline V gene sequence: CDR1 SEHNR, CDR2 FQNEAQ (reference sequence). This CDR3 comprises 12 residues. Trimming stripped 5 bases from V and 5 bases from J, with 8 bases between. CDR3: CASSPAGDTQYF. Here the CDR3 DNA reads TGTGCCAGCAGCCCCGCGGGAGATACGCAGTATTTT.

This chain joins TRBV28 and TRBJ2-3; TRBD1 agrees at 7 bases. The V and J ends lost 1 base and 3 bases, in that order; junction bases with no gene match: 16. This CDR3 comprises 19 residues. CDR1 MDHEN and CDR2 SYDVKM come from the germline V gene. DNA for the CDR3: TGTGCCAGCAGTTTATCTAGTTTTTACCGGGACAGAGAAACAGATACGCAGTATTTT. Its translation is CASSLSSFYRDRETDTQYF.

V is TRBV7-3 and J is TRBJ2-7; D unresolved. The CDR3 is made up of 13 amino acids. Germline V gene lookup returns CDR1 SGHTA and CDR2 FQGTGA. With 0 bases removed from V and 5 bases from J, the gap between germline ends came to 8 bases. Here the CDR3 reads CASSLTFGNEQYF. The CDR3 DNA sequence: TGTGCCAGCAGCTTAACGTTCGGTAACGAGCAGTACTTC.

The genes are TRBV11-3 and TRBJ2-2; tentative D call: TRBD1 (5 bases). Germline CDR1 SGHNT, CDR2 YENEEA. CDR3 length: 16 residues. Trimming took 5 bases from V and 2 from J, leaving 15 bases between them. The CDR3 DNA reads TGTGCCAGCAGCCCTCCGCAGGGATATAACACCGGGGAGCTGTTTTTT. Translating gives CASSPPQGYNTGELFF.

The genes are TRBV7-6 and TRBJ2-7; D unresolved. The V gene lost 5 bases and the J gene lost 2 bases, with 13 bases spanning the gap. The germline gives CDR1 SGHVS, CDR2 FNYEAQ. The CDR3 contains 14 residues. The CDR3 loop reads CASSAWADPYEQYF. In DNA form, the CDR3 reads TGTGCCAGCAGCGCGTGGGCCGACCCCTACGAGCAGTACTTC.

CDR3 region: CASSDSGGGLINEQFF. In DNA, the CDR3 is TGTGCCAGCAGTGACTCGGGGGGGGGACTTATCAATGAGCAGTTCTTC. The chain is built from TRBV6-4 and TRBJ2-1; 7 bases line up with TRBD2. The CDR3 covers 16 residues. V was clipped by 0 bases and J by 6 bases; unmatched bases: 8. Germline CDR1 is MRHNA and CDR2 is SNTAGT.

CDR3 DNA: TGTGCCAGCAGTTACGACAGGGGAACTGGAAACACCATATATTTT. Translating gives CASSYDRGTGNTIYF. V usage is TRBV6-5 and J usage is TRBJ1-3; 8 bases fit TRBD1. The V gene's germline CDR1 is MNHEY and CDR2 SVGAGI. V gave up 2 bases and J gave up 2 bases; unmatched junction bases: 2. The CDR3 has 15 amino acids.

The chain employs TRBV11-2 and TRBJ2-3, with D possibly TRBD1 on 6 matching bases. Germline CDR1 is SGHAT and CDR2 is FQNNGV. V lost 4 bases, J lost 1 base, and 15 bases lay in between. The CDR3 length is 16 residues. In nucleotides, the CDR3 is TGTGCCAGCAGCTACGCGACAGGCTTGGGCACAGATACGCAGTATTTT. Translated, it gives CASSYATGLGTDTQYF.

This chain uses TRBV19 with TRBJ2-1; 8 bases are shared with TRBD2. Germline trimming cut 3 bases from V and 2 bases from J; bases unmatched to any gene: 12. The CDR3 is 18 amino acids. Germline lookup yields CDR1 LNHDA and CDR2 SQIVND (reference sequence). The CDR3: CASSIFRGGATTYNEQFF. In nucleotides, the CDR3 is TGTGCCAGTAGTATTTTTCGGGGGGGCGCAACAACCTACAATGAGCAGTTCTTC.

This rearrangement joins TRBV10-3 to TRBJ2-1, with D perhaps matching TRBD2 (5 bases). V was trimmed by 8 bases and J by 1 base, leaving 6 bases between them. The V gene's germline CDR1 is ENHRY and CDR2 SYGVKD. The CDR3 totals 12 residues. This chain's CDR3 is CAIGESYNEQFF. As DNA, the CDR3 is TGTGCCATCGGGGAGTCCTACAATGAGCAGTTCTTC.

The chain carries TRBV19 and TRBJ1-2; the D gene is possibly TRBD1 (6 bases). From germline, CDR1 is LNHDA and CDR2 SQIVND (reference sequence). This CDR3 has 13 residues. Trimming removed 5 bases from V and 5 bases from J, with 12 bases in between. CDR3 in amino acids: CASSPLQGYGYTF. CDR3 sequence (DNA): TGTGCCAGTAGTCCCTTACAGGGTTATGGCTACACCTTC.

The chain uses TRBV5-4 and TRBJ2-2; 8 positions match TRBD1. Germline CDR1 is SGHNT and CDR2 is YYREEE (reference sequence). The CDR3 is 16 amino acids. V lost 1 base and J lost 1; bases outside the gene matches: 3. Here the CDR3 reads CASSLYGTGNTGELFF. The DNA for the CDR3 is TGTGCCAGCAGCTTGTACGGGACAGGGAACACCGGGGAGCTGTTTTTT.

The chain combines TRBV14 with TRBJ2-4, with D perhaps TRBD1 (5 bases). This CDR3 has 12 residues. Trimming took off 1 base at V and 7 bases at J, with 5 bases between the two ends. CDR1 and CDR2 from the germline V gene are SGHDN and FVKESK. The CDR3 sequence is CASSQGGNIQYF. In DNA form, the CDR3 reads TGTGCCAGCAGCCAAGGGGGCAACATTCAGTACTTC.

V usage is TRBV11-2 and J usage is TRBJ2-1, with a tentative D call TRBD2 (5 bases). With 2 bases removed from V and 7 bases from J, the gap between germline ends came to 9 bases. Per germline, CDR1 SGHAT and CDR2 FQNNGV. The CDR3 runs to 13 residues. CDR3 residues: CASSLILANEQFF. CDR3 sequence (DNA): TGTGCCAGCAGCTTAATCCTAGCAAATGAGCAGTTCTTC.

This clone appeared once. V gene TRBV20-1 combines with J gene TRBJ2-1; a possible D gene is TRBD2 (5 bases). Germline lookup yields CDR1 DFQATT and CDR2 SNEGSKA (reference sequence). The CDR3 spans 11 residues. Trimming pared 2 bases from V and 15 bases from J, leaving 14 bases between. In DNA form, the CDR3 reads TGCAGTGCTAGACCTCTGACTATTCCGTTCTTC. Its translation: CSARPLTIPFF.

The rearrangement uses TRBV27 and TRBJ1-5, with a weak D call TRBD1 (5 bases). Germline assignment: CDR1 MNHEY and CDR2 SMNVEV (reference sequence). Trimming removed 2 bases from V and 6 bases from J, with 23 bases in between. This CDR3 has 18 residues. CDR3: CASSLNSGEGGVRQPQHF. The CDR3 DNA reads as TGTGCCAGCAGTTTAAATAGCGGGGAGGGAGGGGTTCGTCAGCCCCAGCATTTT.

This chain joins TRBV28 and TRBJ2-3; possibly TRBD1 for D (5 bases). V shed 3 bases and J shed 4 bases, with 8 bases lying between them. CDR1 and CDR2 (germline): MDHEN, SYDVKM. The length of the CDR3 is 13 residues. CDR3 nucleotide sequence: TGTGCCAGCAGTTTCGTCAGGGCAGATACGCAGTATTTT. As protein: CASSFVRADTQYF. The full variable domain, in which reference TRBV28 and TRBJ2-3 provide the parts outside the CDR3, is DVKVTQSSRYLVKRTGEKVFLECVQDMDHENMFWYRQDPGLGLRLIYFSYDVKMKEKGDIPEGYSVSREKKERFSLILESASTNQTSMYLCASSFVRADTQYFGPGTRLTVL.

The gene calls are TRBV5-4 and TRBJ2-2; 7 nucleotides align to TRBD2. V shed 0 bases, J shed 7 bases, and the junction held 12 bases outside the gene matches. Germline lookup yields CDR1 SGHNT and CDR2 YYREEE (reference sequence). The CDR3 consists of 17 residues. The CDR3 sequence is CASSLGAGVPLGGELFF. The CDR3 DNA sequence: TGTGCCAGCAGCTTGGGGGCGGGAGTCCCCCTGGGCGGGGAGCTGTTTTTT.

This chain connects TRBV6-5 to TRBJ2-5; perhaps TRBD2 as D (5 bases). Trimming removed 2 bases at V and 5 bases at J, with 15 bases between. This CDR3 contains 15 residues. Per germline, CDR1 MNHEY and CDR2 SVGAGI. The CDR3 region has the DNA TGTGCCAGCAGTTACACAGCGGTCGCTCGCGAGACCCAGTACTTC. Amino acids: CASSYTAVARETQYF.

This rearrangement joins TRBV5-1 to TRBJ2-5; D gene unclear. The CDR3 covers 15 residues. The germline gives CDR1 SGHRS, CDR2 YFSETQ. Trimming took off 0 bases at V and 1 base at J, with 10 bases between the two ends. DNA for the CDR3: TGCGCCAGCAGCTTGGAACAGCTCATCCAAGAGACCCAGTACTTC. Translated: CASSLEQLIQETQYF.

The V and J genes are TRBV7-2 and TRBJ2-1; 10 bases fit TRBD1. The CDR3 runs to 16 residues. V trimming: 1 base; J trimming: 4 bases; junction bases outside the gene matches: 4. Germline V gene sequence: CDR1 SGHTA, CDR2 FQGNSA. The CDR3 nucleotides are TGTGCCAGCAGCTTAGGGGGACAGGGGTTATACAATGAGCAGTTCTTC. It codes for CASSLGGQGLYNEQFF. Using reference TRBV7-2 and TRBJ2-1 for the parts outside the CDR3, the full variable domain is GAGVSQSPSNKVTEKGKDVELRCDPISGHTALYWYRQSLGQGLEFLIYFQGNSAPDKSGLPSDRFSAERTGGSVSTLTIQRTQQEDSAVYLCASSLGGQGLYNEQFFGPGTRLTVL.

The J gene is TRBJ2-3, the V gene TRBV5-1, with 12 bases lining up with TRBD2. J gave up 5 bases and V 4 bases, and 8 bases lay outside the gene matches. The CDR3 extends over 16 amino acids. The germline CDR1 and CDR2 sequences are SGHRS and YFSETQ. The CDR3 DNA follows: TGCGCCAGCAGCGCCGTTACTAGCGGGAGGCGAGATACGCAGTATTTT. It is translated as CASSAVTSGRRDTQYF.

The rearrangement uses TRBV6-6 and TRBJ2-5, with a possible D match to TRBD1 (5 bases). Germline V gene sequence: CDR1 MNHNY, CDR2 SVGAGI (reference sequence). The CDR3 has 13 residues. Trimming stripped 9 bases from V and 2 bases from J, with 13 bases between. The CDR3 nucleotides read TGTGCCAGTCTTAAAGACAGTCAAGAGACCCAGTACTTC. Translating it yields CASLKDSQETQYF.

The chain employs TRBV6-5 and TRBJ2-3; tentatively, D is TRBD2 (6 bases). This CDR3 is 13 amino acids long. The V gene's germline CDR1 is MNHEY and CDR2 SVGAGI. V lost 5 bases and J 4 bases, leaving 10 bases between the germline ends. The CDR3 region has the DNA TGTGCCAGCAGTAGAGTAGCGGCAGATACGCAGTATTTT. Its translation: CASSRVAADTQYF.